The clone carrying this TCR beta chain occurred once. Sequencing used immunoSEQ multiplex PCR; TCRdb keeps in-frame clones, though not all of them. The sample consists of about 240,000 clones, approximately 86% of them appearing once. The data originate from a study of blood T cell repertoires in COVID-19. Study overall: Both acute and convalescent COVID-19 samples were obtained from the United States, Italy and Spain.

From germline, CDR1 is SGHAT and CDR2 FQNNGV. The CDR3 runs to 18 residues. Unmatched junction bases numbered 5, after V lost 0 bases and J lost 3 bases. This chain links TRBV11-2 with TRBJ2-3, with TRBD2 matching over 14 bases. Sequenced: peripheral blood. This sequence originates from a woman in her twenties or thirties who had recovered from COVID-19. The DNA of the CDR3 is TGTGCCAGCAGCTTAGAAGGGACTAGCGGGGGTCTGACAGATACGCAGTATTTT. It translates to CASSLEGTSGGLTDTQYF.